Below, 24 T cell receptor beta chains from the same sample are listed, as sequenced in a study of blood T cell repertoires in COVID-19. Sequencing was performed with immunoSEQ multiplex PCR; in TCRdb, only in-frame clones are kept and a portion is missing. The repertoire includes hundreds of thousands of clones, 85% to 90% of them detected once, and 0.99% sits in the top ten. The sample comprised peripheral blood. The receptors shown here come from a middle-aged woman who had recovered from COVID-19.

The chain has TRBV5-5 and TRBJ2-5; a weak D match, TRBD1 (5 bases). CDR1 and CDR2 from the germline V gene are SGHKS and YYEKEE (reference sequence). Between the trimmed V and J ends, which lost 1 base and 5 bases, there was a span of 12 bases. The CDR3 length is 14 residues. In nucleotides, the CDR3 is TGTGCCAGCAGCTTGTGGGCAGGGTCGGAGACCCAGTACTTC. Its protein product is CASSLWAGSETQYF.

The chain's CDR3 is CASSPRAAGGELFF. The CDR3 region has the DNA TGTGCCAGCAGCCCGAGGGCCGCCGGCGGGGAGCTGTTTTTT. V gene TRBV7-9 combines with J gene TRBJ2-2, with D possibly matching TRBD2 (5 bases). Germline lookup yields CDR1 SEHNR and CDR2 FQNEAQ (reference sequence). Trimming removed 5 bases from V and 7 bases from J, with 14 bases in between. This CDR3 has 14 residues.

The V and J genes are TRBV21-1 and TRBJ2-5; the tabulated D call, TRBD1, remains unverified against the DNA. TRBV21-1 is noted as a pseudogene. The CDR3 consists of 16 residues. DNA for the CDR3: TGTGCCAGCAGCAAAAGCGTGGCAGGGGGCTTCGAGACCCAGTACTTC. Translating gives CASSKSVAGGFETQYF.

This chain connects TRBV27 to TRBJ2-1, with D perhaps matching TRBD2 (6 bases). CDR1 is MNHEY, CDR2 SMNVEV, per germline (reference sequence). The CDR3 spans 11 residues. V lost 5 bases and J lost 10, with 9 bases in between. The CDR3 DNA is TGTGCCAGCAGTGGGGGGTGGGAGCAGTTCTTC. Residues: CASSGGWEQFF.

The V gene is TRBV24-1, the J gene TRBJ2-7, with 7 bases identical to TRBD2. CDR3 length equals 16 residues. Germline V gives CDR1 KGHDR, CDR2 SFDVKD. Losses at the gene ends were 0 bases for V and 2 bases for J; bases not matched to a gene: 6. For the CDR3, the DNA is TGTGCCACCAGTGATTTGGCTCTAGCGGACACCTACGAGCAGTACGTC. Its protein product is CATSDLALADTYEQYV.

The CDR3 sequence is CAWSGGWDEKLFF. CDR3 nucleotide sequence: TGTGCCTGGAGCGGAGGCTGGGATGAAAAACTGTTTTTT. This chain links TRBV30 with TRBJ1-4; no reliable D call. Looked up from germline, CDR1 is GTSNPN and CDR2 is SVGIG (reference sequence). The ends were cut back, 3 bases at V and 6 bases at J, with 11 bases in the middle. The CDR3 contains 13 residues.

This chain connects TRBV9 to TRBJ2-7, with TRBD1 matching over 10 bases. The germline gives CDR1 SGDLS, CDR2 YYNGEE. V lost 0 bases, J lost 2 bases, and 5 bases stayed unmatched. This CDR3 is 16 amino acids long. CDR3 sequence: CASSVGGTGVAYEQYF. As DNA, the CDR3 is TGTGCCAGCAGCGTAGGGGGGACAGGGGTGGCCTACGAGCAGTACTTC.

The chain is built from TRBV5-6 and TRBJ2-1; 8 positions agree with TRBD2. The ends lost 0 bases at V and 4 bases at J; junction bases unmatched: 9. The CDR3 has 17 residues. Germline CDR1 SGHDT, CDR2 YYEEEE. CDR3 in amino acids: CASSLGLAGAGYNEQFF. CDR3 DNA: TGTGCCAGCAGCTTGGGTCTAGCGGGCGCGGGGTACAATGAGCAGTTCTTC. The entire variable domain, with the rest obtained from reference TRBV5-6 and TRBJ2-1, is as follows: DAGVTQSPTHLIKTRGQQVTLRCSPKSGHDTVSWYQQALGQGPQFIFQYYEEEERQRGNFPDRFSGHQFPNYSSELNVNALLLGDSALYLCASSLGLAGAGYNEQFFGPGTRLTVL.

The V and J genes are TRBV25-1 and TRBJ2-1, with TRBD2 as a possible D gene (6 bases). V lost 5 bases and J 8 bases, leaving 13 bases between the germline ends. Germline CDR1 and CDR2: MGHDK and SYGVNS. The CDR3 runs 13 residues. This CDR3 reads CASSRVWGDEQFF. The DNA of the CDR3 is TGTGCCAGCAGTCGGGTGTGGGGGGATGAGCAGTTCTTC.

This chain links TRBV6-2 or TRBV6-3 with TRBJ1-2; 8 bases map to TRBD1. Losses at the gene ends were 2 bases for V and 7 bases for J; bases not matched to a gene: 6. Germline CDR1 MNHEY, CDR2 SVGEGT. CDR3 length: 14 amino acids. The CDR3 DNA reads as TGTGCCAGCAGTTACACCGGACAGGGCCCTGGCTACACCTTC. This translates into CASSYTGQGPGYTF.

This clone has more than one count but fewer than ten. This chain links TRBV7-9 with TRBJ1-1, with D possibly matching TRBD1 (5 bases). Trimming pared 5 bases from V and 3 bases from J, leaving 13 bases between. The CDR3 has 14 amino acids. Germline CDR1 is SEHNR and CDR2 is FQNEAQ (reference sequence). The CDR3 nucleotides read TGTGCCAGCAGCCTAGGGCGGGGGGACACTGAAGCTTTCTTT. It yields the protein CASSLGRGDTEAFF. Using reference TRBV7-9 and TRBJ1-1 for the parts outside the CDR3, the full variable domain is DTGVSQNPRHKITKRGQNVTFRCDPISEHNRLYWYRQTLGQGPEFLTYFQNEAQLEKSRLLSDRFSAERPKGSFSTLEIQRTEQGDSAMYLCASSLGRGDTEAFFGQGTRLTVV.

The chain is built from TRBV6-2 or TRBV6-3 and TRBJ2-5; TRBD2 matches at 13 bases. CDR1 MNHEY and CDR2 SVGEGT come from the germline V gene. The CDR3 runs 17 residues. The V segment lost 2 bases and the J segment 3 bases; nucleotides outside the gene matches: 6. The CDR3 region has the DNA TGTGCCAGCAGTTACCACTTCGGGACTAGCGGGAAAGAGACCCAGTACTTC. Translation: CASSYHFGTSGKETQYF.

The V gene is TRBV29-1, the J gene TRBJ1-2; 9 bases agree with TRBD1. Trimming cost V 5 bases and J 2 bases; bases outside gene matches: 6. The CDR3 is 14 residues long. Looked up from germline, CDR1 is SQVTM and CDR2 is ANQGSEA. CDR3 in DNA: TGCAGCGTTACCCCGGGACAGGGAAACTATGGCTACACCTTC. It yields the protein CSVTPGQGNYGYTF.

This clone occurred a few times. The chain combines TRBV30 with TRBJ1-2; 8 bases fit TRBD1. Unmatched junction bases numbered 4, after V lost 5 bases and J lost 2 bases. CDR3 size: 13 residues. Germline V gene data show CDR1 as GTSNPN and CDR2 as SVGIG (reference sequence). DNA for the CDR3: TGTGCCTGGGCCAGGGGGCTGAACTATGGCTACACCTTC. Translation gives CAWARGLNYGYTF.

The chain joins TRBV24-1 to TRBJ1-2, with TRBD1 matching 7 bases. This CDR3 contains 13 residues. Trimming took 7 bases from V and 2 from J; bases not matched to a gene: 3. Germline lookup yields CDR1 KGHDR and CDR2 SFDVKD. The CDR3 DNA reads TGTGCCACCAGCAAACAGGGGAACTATGGCTACACCTTC. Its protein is CATSKQGNYGYTF.

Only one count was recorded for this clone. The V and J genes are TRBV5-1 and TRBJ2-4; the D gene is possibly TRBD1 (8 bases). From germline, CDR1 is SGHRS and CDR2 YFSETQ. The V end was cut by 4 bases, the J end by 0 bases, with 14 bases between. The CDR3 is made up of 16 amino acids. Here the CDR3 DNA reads TGCGCCAGCAGCCCTTACAGGGGGGGAGCCAAAAACATTCAGTACTTC. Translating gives CASSPYRGGAKNIQYF.

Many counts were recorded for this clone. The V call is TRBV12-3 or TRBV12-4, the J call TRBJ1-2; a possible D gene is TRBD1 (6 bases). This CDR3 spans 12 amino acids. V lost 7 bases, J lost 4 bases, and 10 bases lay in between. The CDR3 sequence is CASNQGSYGYTF. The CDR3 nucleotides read TGTGCCAGCAACCAGGGGAGCTATGGCTACACCTTC.

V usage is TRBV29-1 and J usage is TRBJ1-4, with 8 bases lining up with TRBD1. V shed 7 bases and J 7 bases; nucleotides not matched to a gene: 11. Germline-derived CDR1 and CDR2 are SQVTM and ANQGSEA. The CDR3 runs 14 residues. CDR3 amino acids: CSAQGQGAGEKLFF. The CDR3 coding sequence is TGCAGCGCCCAAGGCCAGGGGGCGGGTGAAAAACTGTTTTTT. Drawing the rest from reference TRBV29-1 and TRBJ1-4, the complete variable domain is SAVISQKPSRDICQRGTSLTIQCQVDSQVTMMFWYRQQPGQSLTLIATANQGSEATYESGFVIDKFPISRPNLTFSTLTVSNMSPEDSSIYLCSAQGQGAGEKLFFGSGTQLSVL.

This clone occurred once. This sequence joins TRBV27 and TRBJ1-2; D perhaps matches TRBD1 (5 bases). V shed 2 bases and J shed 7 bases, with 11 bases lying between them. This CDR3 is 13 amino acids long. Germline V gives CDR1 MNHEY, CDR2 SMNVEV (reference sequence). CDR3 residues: CASSLGGVGGYTF. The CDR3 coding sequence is TGTGCCAGCAGTTTAGGGGGGGTTGGTGGCTACACCTTC.

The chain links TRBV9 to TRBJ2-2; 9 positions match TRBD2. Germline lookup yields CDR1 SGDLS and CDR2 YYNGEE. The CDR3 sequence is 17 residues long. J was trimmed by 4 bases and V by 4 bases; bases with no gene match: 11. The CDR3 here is CASSPRAGGSGTGELFF. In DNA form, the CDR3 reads TGTGCCAGCAGCCCCCGCGCGGGAGGGTCGGGCACCGGGGAGCTGTTTTTT.

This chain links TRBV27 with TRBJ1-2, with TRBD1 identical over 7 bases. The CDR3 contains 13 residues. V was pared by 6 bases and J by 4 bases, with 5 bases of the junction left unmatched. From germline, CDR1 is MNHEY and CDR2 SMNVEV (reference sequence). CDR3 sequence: CASSPWTGYGYTF. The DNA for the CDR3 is TGTGCCAGCAGCCCCTGGACAGGCTATGGCTACACCTTC.

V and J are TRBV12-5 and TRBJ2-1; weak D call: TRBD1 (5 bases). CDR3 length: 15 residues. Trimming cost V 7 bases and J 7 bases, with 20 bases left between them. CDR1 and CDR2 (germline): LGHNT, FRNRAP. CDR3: CASALYRTTRNEQFF. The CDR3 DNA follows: TGTGCTAGTGCCCTATACAGGACCACGCGGAATGAGCAGTTCTTC.

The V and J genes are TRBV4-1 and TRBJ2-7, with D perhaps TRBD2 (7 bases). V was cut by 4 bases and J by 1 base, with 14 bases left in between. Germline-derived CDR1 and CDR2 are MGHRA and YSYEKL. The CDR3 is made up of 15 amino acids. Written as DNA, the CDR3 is TGCGCCAGCAGCCCCGGGGGGCTCTTTTCCTACGAGCAGTACTTC. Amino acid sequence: CASSPGGLFSYEQYF.

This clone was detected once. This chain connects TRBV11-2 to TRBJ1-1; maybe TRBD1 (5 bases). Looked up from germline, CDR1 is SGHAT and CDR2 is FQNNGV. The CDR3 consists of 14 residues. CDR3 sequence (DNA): TGTGCAGGACGGAAAAGGGGCGGAAACACTGAAGCTTTCTTT. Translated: CAGRKRGGNTEAFF.